This is a list of T cell receptor beta chains from one sample in a study of beta chain features in type 1 diabetes. TCRdb's copy holds only in-frame clones and misses some; the assay was immunoSEQ multiplex PCR. The table shows some 150,000 clones, with less than 9% occurring only once. Sequencing used central memory CD4+ T cells from blood. Receptor source: a young woman in good health. Both conserved end residues are part of each CDR3. D genes are given only for firm matches. Expanded clones get a size class; other rows say once, few or many, or leave the size out.

clone_size: few
v_call: TRBV4-2
d_call: TRBD2
j_call: TRBJ2-5
cdr3_aa: CASSQELAGEVTQYF
cdr3_nt: TGTGCCAGCAGCCAAGAACTAGCGGGAGAGGTGACCCAGTACTTC

clone_size: -
v_call: TRBV4-3
d_call: -
j_call: TRBJ1-4
cdr3_aa: CASSQDSGEKLFF
cdr3_nt: TGCGCCAGCAGCCAAGATTCCGGTGAAAAACTGTTTTTT

clone_size: few
v_call: TRBV2
d_call: -
j_call: TRBJ1-6
cdr3_aa: CASQIAYNSPLHF
cdr3_nt: TGTGCCAGCCAGATCGCCTATAATTCACCCCTCCACTTT

clone_size: few
v_call: TRBV5-1
d_call: TRBD1
j_call: TRBJ2-2
cdr3_aa: CASRDRGYTGELFF
cdr3_nt: TGCGCCAGCAGAGACAGGGGATATACCGGGGAGCTGTTTTTT

clone_size: -
v_call: TRBV2
d_call: TRBD1
j_call: TRBJ2-7
cdr3_aa: CASTDSDRVIGEQYF
cdr3_nt: TGTGCCAGCACCGATTCGGACAGGGTCATCGGCGAGCAGTACTTC

clone_size: -
v_call: TRBV28
d_call: -
j_call: TRBJ1-5
cdr3_aa: CASSYGAGNQPQHF
cdr3_nt: TGTGCCAGCAGTTATGGGGCAGGGAATCAGCCCCAGCATTTT

clone_size: -
v_call: TRBV18
d_call: TRBD2
j_call: TRBJ2-1
cdr3_aa: CASSPGLAGVNEQFF
cdr3_nt: TGTGCCAGCTCACCGGGACTAGCGGGGGTCAATGAGCAGTTCTTC

clone_size: few
v_call: TRBV10-3
d_call: -
j_call: TRBJ2-1
cdr3_aa: CATNPSPTGSYNEQFF
cdr3_nt: TGTGCCACCAACCCCTCCCCGACAGGATCCTACAATGAGCAGTTCTTC

clone_size: few
v_call: TRBV5-1
d_call: -
j_call: TRBJ1-1
cdr3_aa: CASSLGAGGTEAFF
cdr3_nt: TGCGCCAGCAGCTTGGGAGCGGGGGGCACTGAAGCTTTCTTT

clone_size: few
v_call: TRBV6-1
d_call: TRBD1
j_call: TRBJ2-6
cdr3_aa: CASSEGQGLSGANVLTF
cdr3_nt: TGTGCCAGCAGTGAGGGACAGGGCCTCTCTGGGGCCAACGTCCTGACTTTC

clone_size: few
v_call: TRBV11-2
d_call: -
j_call: TRBJ2-1
cdr3_aa: CASSQALRLNEQFF
cdr3_nt: TGTGCCAGCAGCCAAGCCCTCAGACTCAATGAGCAGTTCTTC

clone_size: -
v_call: TRBV4-2
d_call: -
j_call: TRBJ1-4
cdr3_aa: CASSQAGSTNEKLFF
cdr3_nt: TGTGCCAGCAGCCAAGCAGGATCAACTAATGAAAAACTGTTTTTT

clone_size: few
v_call: TRBV7-2
d_call: -
j_call: TRBJ2-3
cdr3_aa: CASSTRGSGTDTQYF
cdr3_nt: TGTGCCAGCAGCACCAGAGGGAGTGGCACAGATACGCAGTATTTT

clone_size: -
v_call: TRBV27
d_call: -
j_call: TRBJ2-7
cdr3_aa: CASSLAGLASGSYEQYF
cdr3_nt: TGTGCCAGCAGTTTAGCGGGCTTGGCTAGTGGCTCCTACGAGCAGTACTTC

clone_size: -
v_call: TRBV28
d_call: TRBD1
j_call: TRBJ1-2
cdr3_aa: CASSDLGQGHNYGYTF
cdr3_nt: TGTGCCAGCAGTGATTTAGGACAGGGCCACAACTATGGCTACACCTTC

clone_size: few
v_call: TRBV7-8
d_call: TRBD1
j_call: TRBJ2-5
cdr3_aa: CASSFSRTGLFQETQYF
cdr3_nt: TGTGCCAGCAGCTTTAGCCGGACAGGGCTATTCCAAGAGACCCAGTACTTC

clone_size: few
v_call: TRBV28
d_call: TRBD1
j_call: TRBJ2-5
cdr3_aa: CASSPGTGLYQETQYF
cdr3_nt: TGTGCCAGCAGTCCGGGGACAGGGCTGTACCAAGAGACCCAGTACTTC

clone_size: -
v_call: TRBV7-3
d_call: TRBD2
j_call: TRBJ2-1
cdr3_aa: CASSDFSSGYNEQFF
cdr3_nt: TGTGCCAGCAGCGACTTTTCTAGCGGATACAATGAGCAGTTCTTC

clone_size: few
v_call: TRBV14
d_call: -
j_call: TRBJ2-7
cdr3_aa: CASSQKARGPSYEQYF
cdr3_nt: TGTGCCAGCAGCCAAAAGGCTAGGGGCCCGTCCTACGAGCAGTACTTC

clone_size: -
v_call: TRBV6-5
d_call: -
j_call: TRBJ1-3
cdr3_aa: CASSLDSPISGNTIYF
cdr3_nt: TGTGCCAGCAGTTTGGACAGCCCCATCTCTGGAAACACCATATATTTT

clone_size: many
v_call: TRBV2
d_call: TRBD2
j_call: TRBJ2-1
cdr3_aa: CASRRGLATSNEQFF
cdr3_nt: TGTGCCAGCAGACGTGGACTAGCAACATCCAATGAGCAGTTCTTC

clone_size: few
v_call: TRBV18
d_call: TRBD1
j_call: TRBJ2-5
cdr3_aa: CASSQDREKTQYF
cdr3_nt: TGTGCCAGCTCACAAGACAGGGAAAAGACCCAGTACTTC

clone_size: few
v_call: TRBV7-3
d_call: TRBD1
j_call: TRBJ2-5
cdr3_aa: CASSSGQAETQYF
cdr3_nt: TGTGCCAGCAGCTCCGGACAGGCAGAGACCCAGTACTTC

clone_size: -
v_call: TRBV6-6
d_call: TRBD1
j_call: TRBJ2-1
cdr3_aa: CASRSLLRQGNEQFF
cdr3_nt: TGTGCCAGCAGGTCTCTTTTGAGACAGGGGAATGAGCAGTTCTTC

clone_size: -
v_call: TRBV5-8
d_call: TRBD1
j_call: TRBJ2-7
cdr3_aa: CASSLELRTGNEQYF
cdr3_nt: TGTGCCAGCAGCTTGGAATTACGGACAGGGAACGAGCAGTACTTC

clone_size: -
v_call: TRBV11-3
d_call: TRBD1
j_call: TRBJ2-7
cdr3_aa: CASSPRTGGYEQYF
cdr3_nt: TGTGCCAGCAGCCCAAGGACAGGGGGCTACGAGCAGTACTTC

clone_size: few
v_call: TRBV7-2
d_call: -
j_call: TRBJ2-5
cdr3_aa: CASSFAGLQETQYF
cdr3_nt: TGTGCCAGCAGCTTCGCGGGCCTCCAAGAGACCCAGTACTTC

clone_size: -
v_call: TRBV6-1
d_call: -
j_call: TRBJ2-1
cdr3_aa: CASSEDVRQPFF
cdr3_nt: TGTGCCAGCAGTGAAGACGTCAGGCAACCGTTCTTC

clone_size: few
v_call: TRBV6-5
d_call: -
j_call: TRBJ2-4
cdr3_aa: CASSSGIQYF
cdr3_nt: TGTGCCAGCAGTTCCGGCATTCAGTACTTC

clone_size: -
v_call: TRBV20-1
d_call: -
j_call: TRBJ2-2
cdr3_aa: CSAPEAGELFF
cdr3_nt: TGCAGTGCACCGGAGGCCGGGGAGCTGTTTTTT

clone_size: few
v_call: TRBV5-6
d_call: -
j_call: TRBJ1-1
cdr3_aa: CASSLVQTRSTEAFF
cdr3_nt: TGTGCCAGCAGCTTGGTACAAACAAGGAGCACTGAAGCTTTCTTT

clone_size: many
v_call: TRBV6-5
d_call: TRBD1
j_call: TRBJ2-7
cdr3_aa: CASNTGGEEQYF
cdr3_nt: TGTGCCAGCAACACAGGGGGCGAGGAGCAGTACTTC

clone_size: few
v_call: TRBV13
d_call: TRBD1
j_call: TRBJ2-6
cdr3_aa: CASSWTGSGANVLTF
cdr3_nt: TGTGCCAGCAGCTGGACAGGCTCTGGGGCCAACGTCCTGACTTTC

clone_size: -
v_call: TRBV28
d_call: TRBD1
j_call: TRBJ1-2
cdr3_aa: CASGGRDRGLGFYGYTF
cdr3_nt: TGTGCCAGCGGGGGTCGCGACAGGGGGCTTGGGTTTTATGGCTACACCTTC

clone_size: few
v_call: TRBV7-2
d_call: -
j_call: TRBJ1-1
cdr3_aa: CASREPNTEAFF
cdr3_nt: TGTGCCAGCCGGGAGCCGAACACTGAAGCTTTCTTT

clone_size: few
v_call: TRBV28
d_call: -
j_call: TRBJ2-2
cdr3_aa: CASSLTGTGELFF
cdr3_nt: TGTGCCAGCAGTTTAACAGGGACCGGGGAGCTGTTTTTT

clone_size: -
v_call: TRBV5-5
d_call: -
j_call: TRBJ2-7
cdr3_aa: CASSLVAGAYEQYF
cdr3_nt: TGTGCCAGCAGCTTGGTTGCAGGGGCCTACGAGCAGTACTTC

clone_size: -
v_call: TRBV29-1
d_call: -
j_call: TRBJ1-1
cdr3_aa: CSVGSPTRSRGAFF
cdr3_nt: TGCAGCGTTGGGAGCCCAACACGGTCTAGGGGAGCTTTCTTT

clone_size: few
v_call: TRBV5-6
d_call: TRBD1
j_call: TRBJ2-3
cdr3_aa: CASIQTGATDTQYF
cdr3_nt: TGTGCCAGTATCCAGACAGGGGCCACAGATACGCAGTATTTT

clone_size: -
v_call: TRBV7-3
d_call: TRBD1
j_call: TRBJ2-4
cdr3_aa: CASSPGQGVQYF
cdr3_nt: TGTGCCAGCAGCCCAGGACAGGGCGTCCAGTACTTC

clone_size: many
v_call: TRBV7-9
d_call: TRBD2
j_call: TRBJ2-7
cdr3_aa: CASSPRGSTGGTYEQYF
cdr3_nt: TGTGCCAGCAGCCCCCGAGGGTCAACGGGAGGAACCTACGAGCAGTACTTC

clone_size: many
v_call: TRBV11-3
d_call: -
j_call: TRBJ2-2
cdr3_aa: CASSSRRGRNTGELFF
cdr3_nt: TGTGCCAGCAGCTCGAGACGCGGCCGGAACACCGGGGAGCTGTTTTTT

clone_size: -
v_call: TRBV28
d_call: -
j_call: TRBJ1-6
cdr3_aa: CASSGRVLGSPLHF
cdr3_nt: TGTGCCAGCAGTGGCAGGGTTCTGGGATCACCCCTCCACTTT

clone_size: -
v_call: TRBV7-2
d_call: TRBD1
j_call: TRBJ2-7
cdr3_aa: CASSLGRSVGQVGQYF
cdr3_nt: TGTGCCAGCAGCTTAGGGCGCAGCGTAGGACAGGTTGGGCAGTACTTC

clone_size: -
v_call: TRBV7-3
d_call: TRBD1
j_call: TRBJ2-1
cdr3_aa: CASSPGGGTGSNVREQFF
cdr3_nt: TGTGCCAGCAGCCCCGGGGGCGGGACAGGGTCCAACGTGCGTGAGCAGTTCTTC

clone_size: -
v_call: TRBV7-9
d_call: -
j_call: TRBJ1-2
cdr3_aa: CASSPGGRTGYTF
cdr3_nt: TGTGCCAGCAGCCCGGGGGGCCGGACTGGCTACACCTTC

clone_size: -
v_call: TRBV7-2
d_call: TRBD2
j_call: TRBJ2-1
cdr3_aa: CASSLAGLALRNEQFF
cdr3_nt: TGTGCCAGCAGCTTAGCGGGACTAGCGTTAAGGAATGAGCAGTTCTTC

clone_size: -
v_call: TRBV4-1
d_call: TRBD1
j_call: TRBJ1-4
cdr3_aa: CASSQNRGSITTNEKLFF
cdr3_nt: TGCGCCAGCAGCCAAAACAGGGGATCAATTACAACTAATGAAAAACTGTTTTTT

clone_size: -
v_call: TRBV5-1
d_call: -
j_call: TRBJ2-3
cdr3_aa: CASSLQGAGDTQYF
cdr3_nt: TGCGCCAGCAGCTTGCAAGGGGCCGGAGATACGCAGTATTTT

clone_size: few
v_call: TRBV7-9
d_call: TRBD1
j_call: TRBJ2-1
cdr3_aa: CASSTTGGYEQFF
cdr3_nt: TGTGCCAGCAGCACCACAGGGGGCTATGAGCAGTTCTTC

clone_size: -
v_call: TRBV28
d_call: TRBD2
j_call: TRBJ2-7
cdr3_aa: CASRAGLVTGEQYF
cdr3_nt: TGTGCCAGCAGGGCAGGACTAGTCACAGGCGAGCAGTACTTC